A single sample is the source of the 5 T cell receptor beta chains below, sequenced in a study of blood T cell repertoires in COVID-19. Assay used: immunoSEQ multiplex PCR; TCRdb lists only in-frame clones, some missing. The sample lists some 300,000 clones; over 75% were seen once. Sample: PBMCs or T cells enriched from blood (not recorded which). The receptors were gathered from a man between 25 and 39 years old who had recovered from COVID-19.

The chain couples TRBV5-1 to TRBJ2-3; 8 bases are a match to TRBD1. Germline values: CDR1 SGHRS, CDR2 YFSETQ. J lost 2 bases, V lost 5 bases, and 7 bases had no gene match. The CDR3 length is 15 residues. CDR3 sequence: CASRGTGLLTDTQYF. CDR3 in DNA: TGCGCCAGCAGGGGGACAGGCCTACTCACAGATACGCAGTATTTT.

V and J are TRBV3-1 (or the pseudogene TRBV3-2) and TRBJ2-1, with 14 bases fitting TRBD2. The CDR3 totals 20 residues. Germline loops: CDR1 LGHDT, CDR2 YNNKEL (reference sequence). V shed 3 bases, J shed 0 bases, and the junction held 10 bases outside the gene matches. The CDR3 nucleotides read TGTGCCAGCAGCCACCTCGGGACTAGCGGGGGCCAAAGCTCCTACAATGAGCAGTTCTTC. Its translation is CASSHLGTSGGQSSYNEQFF.

This chain links TRBV6-5 with TRBJ2-3, with D possibly matching TRBD2 (7 bases). CDR3 length: 14 residues. The germline CDR1 and CDR2 sequences are MNHEY and SVGAGI. V was trimmed by 8 bases and J by 2 bases, leaving 14 bases between them. CDR3 loop: CASQTGGPTDTQYF. In nucleotides, the CDR3 is TGTGCCAGCCAAACGGGGGGCCCCACAGATACGCAGTATTTT.

J is TRBJ1-3 and V is TRBV15; TRBD1 aligns across 10 bases. This CDR3 region has 17 residues. Germline-derived CDR1 and CDR2 are LNHNV and YYDKDF (reference sequence). Unmatched junction bases numbered 2, after V lost 0 bases and J lost 0 bases. This CDR3 is CATSRDRDRGSGNTIYF. The CDR3 nucleotides are TGTGCCACCAGCAGAGATCGGGACAGGGGCTCTGGAAACACCATATATTTT.

This clone was found once. The V gene is TRBV24-1, the J gene TRBJ2-1; D remains unclear. The CDR3 length is 15 residues. Germline-derived CDR1 and CDR2 are KGHDR and SFDVKD. The V end was cut by 0 bases, the J end by 5 bases, with 10 bases between. The chain's CDR3 is CATSDLFRKDNEQFF. The CDR3 region has the DNA TGTGCCACCAGTGATTTGTTCAGGAAAGACAATGAGCAGTTCTTC.